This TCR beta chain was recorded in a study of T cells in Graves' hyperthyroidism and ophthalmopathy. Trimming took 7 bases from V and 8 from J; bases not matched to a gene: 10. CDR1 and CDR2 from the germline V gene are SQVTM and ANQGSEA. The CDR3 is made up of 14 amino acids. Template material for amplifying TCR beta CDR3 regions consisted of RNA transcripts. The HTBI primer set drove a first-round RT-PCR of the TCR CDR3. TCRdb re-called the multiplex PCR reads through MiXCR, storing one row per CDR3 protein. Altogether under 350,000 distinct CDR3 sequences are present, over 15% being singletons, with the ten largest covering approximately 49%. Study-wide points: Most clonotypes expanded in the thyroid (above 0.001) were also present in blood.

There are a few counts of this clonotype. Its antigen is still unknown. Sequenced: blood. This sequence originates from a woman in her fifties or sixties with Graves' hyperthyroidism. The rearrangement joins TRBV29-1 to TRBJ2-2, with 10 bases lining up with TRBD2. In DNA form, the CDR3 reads TGCAGCGCCGTCGCGACTAGCGGGCGGGGGGAGCTGTTTTTT. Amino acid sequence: CSAVATSGRGELFF.